The source of this TCR beta chain is a study of OX40 agonist ivuxolimab in advanced cancers. Across the study: Hepatocellular carcinoma, melanoma, renal cell or head and neck cancer occurred in dose-escalation patients.

As to this clone: No antigen is known for it.

General study findings and limits: On average, CD8+ T cells had more expanded clones than CD4+.

Measured with immunoSEQ multiplex PCR; TCRdb has only the in-frame clones, and not every one. This table holds some 41,000 clones, around 87% found once. Germline lookup yields CDR1 MNHNS and CDR2 SASEGT. The CDR3 runs to 14 residues. The chain couples TRBV6-1 to TRBJ2-5; TRBD1 agrees at 8 bases. TRBJ2-7 explains the end of the DNA better; the J call may be wrong. This TCR was recovered from an adult with an advanced solid tumor such as melanoma, head and neck, liver or kidney cancer. Specimen: CD4+ or CD8+ T cells sorted from blood, collected in a trial of the OX40 agonist ivuxolimab. The CDR3 region has the DNA TGTGCCAGCAGTGAGATGGACAGGGCCTACGAGCAGTACTTC. Translation gives CASSEMDRAYEQYF.